Presented here are 28 T cell receptor beta chains from one specimen sequenced in a study of glioma-infiltrating T cells after dendritic cell vaccination. Produced via immunoSEQ multiplex PCR; TCRdb's table is partial and in-frame only. This repertoire shows approximately 92,000 clones, roughly 80% found once; its top ten account for roughly 5.9%. Time point reported: after dendritic cell vaccination, including at tumor progression/relapse. The input for sequencing was blood, taken after dendritic cell vaccination. The receptors were gathered from a human donor with glioblastoma.

V and J are TRBV11-3 and TRBJ1-1, with D possibly being TRBD1 (6 bases). Germline assignment: CDR1 SGHNT and CDR2 YENEEA. V lost 5 bases and J lost 2, with 18 bases in between. CDR3 size: 16 residues. In DNA form, the CDR3 reads TGTGCCAGCAGCAAGGGGGGGGGACACTTAAACACTGAAGCTTTCTTT. As protein: CASSKGGGHLNTEAFF.

This chain connects TRBV2 to TRBJ1-1; D is possibly TRBD1 (6 bases). The CDR3 extends over 14 amino acids. Trimming took 6 bases from V and 4 from J, leaving 15 bases between them. From germline, CDR1 is SNHLY and CDR2 FYNNEI. The CDR3 region is CASSVQGHGTEAFF. The CDR3 DNA sequence: TGTGCCAGCAGCGTACAGGGTCATGGCACTGAAGCTTTCTTT.

This clone is medium-sized (0.01 to 0.1%). The rearrangement joins TRBV28 to TRBJ2-1; D not certain. Germline V lookup: CDR1 MDHEN, CDR2 SYDVKM. The CDR3 has 14 residues. Trimming removed 3 bases from V and 6 bases from J, with 12 bases in between. CDR3 loop: CASSFISRSNEQFF. CDR3 DNA: TGTGCCAGCAGTTTTATCTCTAGGTCCAATGAGCAGTTCTTC.

This clone was seen repeatedly, ten times or more. The CDR3 bases are TGTGCCAGCAGTTACGACGGGGGGTACGAAAAACTGTTTTTT. Translation: CASSYDGGYEKLFF. The chain joins TRBV6-6 to TRBJ1-4; perhaps TRBD1 as D (5 bases). CDR1 is MNHNY, CDR2 SVGAGI, per germline (reference sequence). With 2 bases removed from V and 8 bases from J, the gap between germline ends came to 12 bases. The CDR3 length is 14 residues.

This clone was counted a single time. The chain links TRBV19 to TRBJ2-1; 9 positions agree with TRBD2. The CDR3 is made up of 17 amino acids. V gave up 5 bases and J gave up 4 bases; unmatched junction bases: 12. Germline V gene lookup returns CDR1 LNHDA and CDR2 SQIVND (reference sequence). The CDR3 DNA is TGTGCCAGTAGTTGGGGGATAGCGGGAGTTGGGTACAATGAGCAGTTCTTC. Translation: CASSWGIAGVGYNEQFF.

V gene TRBV30 combines with J gene TRBJ2-5, with unresolved D. Deletions cut 2 bases from V and 4 bases from J, with 8 bases between. Germline V CDR1 and CDR2: GTSNPN, SVGIG (reference sequence). The CDR3 covers 12 residues. Here the CDR3 DNA reads TGTGCCTGGAGTTCCCCCGGAGAGACCCAGTACTTC. Protein: CAWSSPGETQYF.

This clone was recorded only once. The chain is built from TRBV19 and TRBJ2-1, with TRBD2 identical over 14 bases. CDR3 size: 15 residues. V gave up 9 bases and J gave up 7 bases; unmatched junction bases: 8. Germline V lookup: CDR1 LNHDA, CDR2 SQIVND (reference sequence). CDR3 protein: CASIGLAGGRNEQFF. CDR3 bases: TGTGCCAGCATCGGACTAGCGGGAGGCCGGAATGAGCAGTTCTTC.

CDR3 region: CSANRGFEQYF. The CDR3 coding sequence is TGCAGTGCTAACAGGGGTTTCGAGCAGTACTTC. This chain joins TRBV20-1 and TRBJ2-7; TRBD1 matches 7 bases. Looked up from germline, CDR1 is DFQATT and CDR2 is SNEGSKA (reference sequence). V shed 4 bases, J shed 6 bases, and the junction held 3 bases outside the gene matches. The CDR3 covers 11 residues.

The V call is TRBV10-1, the J call TRBJ2-1; maybe TRBD2 (6 bases). This CDR3 is built from 13 residues. The V gene lost 5 bases and the J gene lost 3 bases, with 8 bases spanning the gap. Germline values: CDR1 WNHNN, CDR2 SYGVQD (reference sequence). CDR3 loop: CASSSSDYNEQFF. For the CDR3, the DNA is TGCGCCAGCAGTTCTAGCGACTACAATGAGCAGTTCTTC.

The rearrangement uses TRBV2 and TRBJ2-1, with 10 bases that match TRBD2. This CDR3 spans 14 amino acids. CDR1 SNHLY and CDR2 FYNNEI come from the germline V gene. The trim removed 4 bases at V and 9 bases at J, leaving 6 bases unmatched. In DNA form, the CDR3 reads TGTGCCAGCAGTGGGCAGCGGGAGGGGGGTGAGCAGTTCTTC. Protein sequence: CASSGQREGGEQFF.

Only a few counts were recorded for this clone. The rearrangement uses TRBV9 and TRBJ1-6, with 7 bases aligning to TRBD1. Trimming cost V 1 base and J 10 bases; bases outside gene matches: 8. CDR3 length equals 15 residues. Germline V gene sequence: CDR1 SGDLS, CDR2 YYNGEE. In DNA, the CDR3 is TGTGCCAGCAGCGTATCGGCAAGGGGGCAATCACCCCTCCACTTT. Protein product: CASSVSARGQSPLHF.

The chain joins TRBV29-1 to TRBJ1-1; D might be TRBD1 (5 bases). Germline CDR1 is SQVTM and CDR2 is ANQGSEA. This CDR3 has 14 amino acids. V was cut by 1 base and J by 3 bases, with 12 bases left in between. CDR3 sequence reads: CSVEGDRGDTEAFF. Here the CDR3 DNA reads TGCAGCGTTGAAGGTGATCGGGGGGACACTGAAGCTTTCTTT.

The chain uses TRBV5-1 and TRBJ1-6; no clear D. The CDR3 runs to 16 residues. V dropped 7 bases and J dropped 0 bases, with 14 bases sitting between them. Germline-derived CDR1 and CDR2 are SGHRS and YFSETQ. CDR3 protein: CASAIERGSYNSPLHF. The CDR3 DNA sequence: TGCGCCAGCGCCATCGAACGGGGCTCCTATAATTCACCCCTCCACTTT.

This rearrangement joins TRBV30 to TRBJ2-7; 9 bases agree with TRBD2. The CDR3 is 20 residues long. The J segment lost 0 bases and the V segment lost 2 bases, leaving 20 bases of the junction unmatched. Per the germline V gene, CDR1 is GTSNPN and CDR2 is SVGIG (reference sequence). The CDR3 DNA reads TGTGCCTGGAGTATCCCCCAATACCTCGAACTAGCGGGCCGCTCCTACGAGCAGTACTTC. It translates to CAWSIPQYLELAGRSYEQYF.

The chain carries TRBV10-3 and TRBJ1-3; D is uncertain. The CDR3 length is 13 residues. Germline CDR1 is ENHRY and CDR2 is SYGVKD. V gave up 2 bases and J gave up 7 bases, with 9 bases separating them. The CDR3 protein is CAISEIDGNTIYF. The CDR3 coding sequence is TGTGCCATCAGTGAGATCGACGGGAACACCATATATTTT.

The rearrangement uses TRBV5-1 and TRBJ2-1; 11 bases agree with TRBD2. Germline-derived CDR1 and CDR2 are SGHRS and YFSETQ. V dropped 3 bases and J dropped 14; count of bases not matched to a gene: 16. This CDR3 is 16 amino acids long. CDR3 DNA sequence: TGCGCCAGCAGCTCTTTAGCGGGGGGGAATACTCCAAACGAGTTCTTC. Amino acids: CASSSLAGGNTPNEFF.

V usage is TRBV4-1 and J usage is TRBJ2-3; 10 nucleotides align to TRBD2. In germline, CDR1 is MGHRA, CDR2 YSYEKL. The J segment lost 14 bases and the V segment lost 0 bases, leaving 11 bases of the junction unmatched. The CDR3 is 15 amino acids. The CDR3 protein is CASSQDASGSIARYF. The CDR3 nucleotides are TGCGCCAGCAGCCAAGATGCTAGCGGGAGTATAGCACGGTATTTT.

This sequence joins TRBV5-1 and TRBJ2-7; possibly TRBD1 for D (6 bases). Germline V gene data show CDR1 as SGHRS and CDR2 as YFSETQ. V lost 4 bases and J 9 bases, leaving 23 bases between the germline ends. The CDR3 is made up of 15 amino acids. CDR3 coding DNA: TGCGCCAGCAGCATACCAGGACAGCCTACGAGGGGGCAGTACTTC. Its protein is CASSIPGQPTRGQYF.

CDR3 nucleotide sequence: TGCGCCAGCAGCCCCGGACAGAGCAATCAGCCCCAGCATTTT. It is translated as CASSPGQSNQPQHF. V and J are TRBV5-1 and TRBJ1-5; tentatively, D is TRBD1 (6 bases). Germline loops: CDR1 SGHRS, CDR2 YFSETQ. There are 14 residues in the CDR3. V was cut by 4 bases and J by 1 base, with 9 bases left in between.

V usage is TRBV18 and J usage is TRBJ1-2; no firm D call. Germline CDR1 is KGHSH and CDR2 is LQKENI. The CDR3 has 15 residues. Trimming removed 3 bases from V and 2 bases from J, with 13 bases in between. The CDR3 region has the DNA TGTGCCAGCTCACCCGTGGCAGATATAAACTATGGCTACACCTTC. It codes for CASSPVADINYGYTF.

The chain joins TRBV6-5 to TRBJ2-7; perhaps TRBD2 as D (5 bases). With 4 bases removed from V and 5 bases from J, the gap between germline ends came to 15 bases. Per the germline V gene, CDR1 is MNHEY and CDR2 is SVGAGI. This CDR3 is 14 amino acids long. CDR3 bases: TGTGCCAGCAGTTCCGACGGGATAGGTAACGAGCAGTACTTC. Translation: CASSSDGIGNEQYF.

J is TRBJ1-2 and V is TRBV2; D is ambiguous. This CDR3 contains 17 residues. Germline V gene lookup returns CDR1 SNHLY and CDR2 FYNNEI. V lost 3 bases and J 2 bases, leaving 19 bases between the germline ends. The CDR3 DNA reads TGTGCCAGCAGTGATTCCGCGCAATACCCCGGGAACTATGGCTACACCTTC. Residues: CASSDSAQYPGNYGYTF.

This clone was detected a few times. The chain is built from TRBV2 and TRBJ2-3, with 8 nucleotides matching TRBD2. Germline loops: CDR1 SNHLY, CDR2 FYNNEI. The ends lost 1 base at V and 3 bases at J; junction bases unmatched: 3. This CDR3 has 15 amino acids. The CDR3 nucleotides are TGTGCCAGCAGTGAAGACGGGAGGGGGACAGATACGCAGTATTTT. Translation: CASSEDGRGTDTQYF.

This clone occurred once. This chain links TRBV27 with TRBJ1-4; no reliable D call. Germline V gene lookup returns CDR1 MNHEY and CDR2 SMNVEV (reference sequence). The CDR3 length is 13 residues. V was pared by 6 bases and J by 8 bases, with 13 bases between. CDR3 DNA: TGTGCCAGCAGCCCGGTCGCCGGGGAAAAACTGTTTTTT. Translated: CASSPVAGEKLFF.

The chain carries TRBV28 and TRBJ1-4; 12 positions match TRBD1. The V gene's germline CDR1 is MDHEN and CDR2 SYDVKM. The CDR3 has 16 amino acids. Trimming at V came to 7 bases and at J to 3 bases, leaving 6 bases not matched to a gene. This CDR3 is CASTRGQGAANEKLFF. CDR3 DNA: TGTGCCAGCACCCGGGGACAGGGGGCGGCTAATGAAAAACTGTTTTTT.

The chain recombines TRBV6-1 with TRBJ1-1, with 7 bases matching TRBD1. The CDR3 extends over 13 amino acids. With V trimmed by 8 bases and J by 5 bases, 8 bases remained unmatched. Germline lookup yields CDR1 MNHNS and CDR2 SASEGT. The CDR3 DNA reads TGTGCCAGCGACACAGGGGTTGATACTGAAGCTTTCTTT. This sequence encodes CASDTGVDTEAFF.

The genes are TRBV14 and TRBJ2-5; 8 nucleotides match TRBD1. The J segment lost 5 bases and the V segment lost 4 bases, leaving 3 bases of the junction unmatched. In germline, CDR1 is SGHDN, CDR2 FVKESK. The CDR3 consists of 13 residues. The CDR3 DNA sequence: TGTGCCAGCAGCCCAGGGGGCTGGGAGACCCAGTACTTC. Translated, it gives CASSPGGWETQYF.

The chain links TRBV7-9 to TRBJ1-4; weak D call: TRBD1 (6 bases). The CDR3 length is 17 residues. Between the trimmed V and J ends, which lost 6 bases and 3 bases, there was a span of 20 bases. CDR1 is SEHNR and CDR2 is FQNEAQ in the germline V gene (reference sequence). CDR3 nucleotides: TGTGCCAGCAGTAGCCGACAGGTTAGGTTGCCTAATGAAAAACTGTTTTTT. This codes for CASSSRQVRLPNEKLFF.